Below are 29 T cell receptor beta chains sequenced from a single sample in a study of siplizumab effects on memory and regulatory T cells. Assay: immunoSEQ multiplex PCR; the TCRdb copy retains only in-frame clones and omits some. The table includes around 95,000 clones, 80% to 95% detected once. The sequenced sample was CD4+ T cells sorted from blood. The receptors stem from a human donor in good health.

V gene TRBV5-1 combines with J gene TRBJ2-2, with 9 bases lining up with TRBD2. V gave up 1 base and J gave up 1 base; unmatched junction bases: 5. This CDR3 is 17 amino acids long. Germline V gene data show CDR1 as SGHRS and CDR2 as YFSETQ. The CDR3 DNA reads TGCGCCAGCAGCTTGCGTTCGACTAGCGGGAACACCGGGGAGCTGTTTTTT. Its protein product is CASSLRSTSGNTGELFF.

CDR3 bases: TGTGCCAGCAGCTTAGAACCTTTTGAAAAACTGTTTTTT. This translates into CASSLEPFEKLFF. The chain links TRBV7-2 to TRBJ1-4; no clear D gene. This CDR3 has 13 amino acids. Trimming left V 1 base short and J 7 bases short, with 7 bases between. Germline lookup yields CDR1 SGHTA and CDR2 FQGNSA.

The chain is built from TRBV6-5 and TRBJ1-2; D is possibly TRBD1 (5 bases). Germline CDR1 is MNHEY and CDR2 is SVGAGI. V was trimmed by 0 bases and J by 8 bases, leaving 10 bases between them. This CDR3 has 13 amino acids. CDR3 amino acids: CASSYSAGWGYTF. As DNA, the CDR3 is TGTGCCAGCAGTTACTCGGCAGGGTGGGGCTACACCTTC.

The chain couples TRBV1 to TRBJ2-7; the tabulated D call, TRBD1, remains unverified against the DNA. TRBV1 constitutes a pseudogene. The CDR3 length is 16 residues. The CDR3 bases are TGCATGCGGACACTCCAAAGCCAAAGCCCCTCCTACGAGCAGTACTTC. This translates into CMRTLQSQSPSYEQYF.

V is TRBV7-9 and J is TRBJ1-5, with D tentatively TRBD1 (6 bases). This CDR3 comprises 15 residues. CDR1 and CDR2 from the germline V gene are SEHNR and FQNEAQ (reference sequence). V lost 3 bases, J lost 2 bases, and 11 bases lay in between. The CDR3 DNA is TGTGCCAGCAGCTTGGGGGCATGGGGCAATCAGCCCCAGCATTTT. Its translation is CASSLGAWGNQPQHF.

This chain joins TRBV5-8 and TRBJ1-1; D call uncertain. CDR3 length equals 12 residues. Looked up from germline, CDR1 is SGHTS and CDR2 is YDEGEE. V gave up 4 bases and J gave up 5 bases, with 9 bases separating them. CDR3: CASSPRRTEAFF. Written as DNA, the CDR3 is TGTGCCAGCAGCCCCCGTCGGACTGAAGCTTTCTTT.

The chain employs TRBV10-3 and TRBJ2-5; 9 nucleotides agree with TRBD1. The germline V gene encodes CDR1 ENHRY and CDR2 SYGVKD. The V segment lost 10 bases and the J segment 0 bases; nucleotides outside the gene matches: 9. CDR3 length: 15 amino acids. CDR3: CATLRTGADQETQYF. CDR3 DNA: TGTGCCACCTTGCGGACAGGGGCTGACCAAGAGACCCAGTACTTC.

The genes are TRBV4-1 and TRBJ1-2, with 8 bases matching TRBD1. Unmatched junction bases numbered 13, after V lost 4 bases and J lost 3 bases. CDR3 length: 17 residues. Germline CDR1 and CDR2: MGHRA and YSYEKL. In nucleotides, the CDR3 is TGCGCCAGCAGCCTAACTAATCAGGGGGCGAATCACTATGGCTACACCTTC. It is translated as CASSLTNQGANHYGYTF.

This clone has a single count. V and J are TRBV6-1 and TRBJ1-5, with unresolved D. CDR3 length: 14 residues. The germline V gene encodes CDR1 MNHNS and CDR2 SASEGT. Between the trimmed V and J ends, which lost 8 bases and 0 bases, there was a span of 11 bases. CDR3 in DNA: TGTGCCAGCTTTAACAGTTATAGCAATCAGCCCCAGCATTTT. Protein product: CASFNSYSNQPQHF.

This clone was seen only a few times. V gene TRBV6-1 combines with J gene TRBJ2-3, with 9 bases matching TRBD2. J lost 4 bases, V lost 7 bases, and 3 bases had no gene match. The CDR3 spans 13 residues. CDR1 MNHNS and CDR2 SASEGT come from the germline V gene. CDR3 loop: CASKGTSSDTQYF. CDR3 in DNA: TGTGCCAGCAAAGGGACTAGCTCAGATACGCAGTATTTT.

The chain has TRBV5-6 and TRBJ2-7, with D possibly called TRBD1 or TRBD2 (5 bases each). CDR1 is SGHDT, CDR2 YYEEEE, per germline. CDR3 length: 14 amino acids. Trimming removed 1 base at V and 6 bases at J, with 14 bases between. CDR3 in amino acids: CASSLRGPRGEQYF. CDR3 DNA: TGTGCCAGCAGCTTGAGGGGCCCCCGGGGCGAGCAGTACTTC. The whole variable domain, filled in from reference TRBV5-6 and TRBJ2-7, reads DAGVTQSPTHLIKTRGQQVTLRCSPKSGHDTVSWYQQALGQGPQFIFQYYEEEERQRGNFPDRFSGHQFPNYSSELNVNALLLGDSALYLCASSLRGPRGEQYFGPGTRLTVT.

The chain joins TRBV7-2 to TRBJ1-5, with TRBD1 identical over 8 bases. The germline CDR1 and CDR2 sequences are SGHTA and FQGNSA. The CDR3 consists of 17 residues. V shed 6 bases, J shed 3 bases, and the junction held 13 bases outside the gene matches. CDR3 residues: CASRRPGQVRVNQPQHF. The CDR3 DNA follows: TGTGCCAGCAGACGACCGGGACAGGTAAGGGTCAATCAGCCCCAGCATTTT.

This clone appeared many times. The V call is TRBV6-1, the J call TRBJ1-1, with 8 nucleotides matching TRBD1. The CDR3 runs to 12 residues. V shed 3 bases and J 10 bases; nucleotides not matched to a gene: 4. CDR1 and CDR2 from the germline V gene are MNHNS and SASEGT. The CDR3 DNA reads TGTGCCAGCAGTGATACCGACAGGGGAGCTTTCTTT. Translated: CASSDTDRGAFF.

The chain combines TRBV30 with TRBJ2-7; D remains ambiguous. Germline CDR1 GTSNPN, CDR2 SVGIG (reference sequence). Trimming pared 2 bases from V and 3 bases from J, leaving 5 bases between. CDR3 length: 11 residues. The DNA of the CDR3 is TGTGCCTGGAGTATCCACTACGAGCAGTACTTC. Translation: CAWSIHYEQYF.

This clone appeared a single time. This chain uses TRBV28 with TRBJ1-1; no firm D call. The CDR3 consists of 12 residues. CDR1 and CDR2 from the germline V gene are MDHEN and SYDVKM. V gave up 10 bases and J gave up 1 base, with 10 bases separating them. As DNA, the CDR3 is TGTGCCACACGAACACGGAACACTGAAGCTTTCTTT. Protein sequence: CATRTRNTEAFF.

This sequence joins TRBV10-1 and TRBJ2-3, with 14 bases matching TRBD2. This CDR3 comprises 15 residues. V gave up 6 bases and J gave up 6 bases; unmatched junction bases: 5. Germline CDR1 is WNHNN and CDR2 is SYGVQD (reference sequence). The CDR3 loop reads CASSGTSGGSDTQYF. The CDR3 DNA reads as TGCGCCAGCAGCGGGACTAGCGGGGGTTCTGATACGCAGTATTTT.

The CDR3, as DNA: TGTGCCAGCAGCGTGAACACAGATACGCAGTATTTT. It specifies CASSVNTDTQYF. The V call is TRBV9, the J call TRBJ2-3; D is undetermined. In germline, CDR1 is SGDLS, CDR2 YYNGEE. The CDR3 is 12 amino acids. The V end was cut by 2 bases, the J end by 2 bases, with 3 bases between.

The rearrangement joins TRBV28 to TRBJ2-5; possible D gene TRBD2, 6 bases. CDR3 size: 15 residues. Germline CDR1 and CDR2: MDHEN and SYDVKM. Between the trimmed V and J ends, which lost 3 bases and 5 bases, there was a span of 16 bases. The CDR3 sequence: CASSLSSGRWETQYF. Written as DNA, the CDR3 is TGTGCCAGCAGTTTGAGTAGCGGTCGGTGGGAGACCCAGTACTTC.

This clone was picked up a small number of times. The CDR3 reads CALRQGIVEKLFF. CDR3 DNA sequence: TGTGCCTTACGACAGGGTATTGTAGAAAAACTGTTTTTT. The chain couples TRBV30 to TRBJ1-4; TRBD1 matches at 7 bases. Trimming took 7 bases from V and 8 from J; bases not matched to a gene: 10. In germline, CDR1 is GTSNPN, CDR2 SVGIG (reference sequence). The CDR3 length is 13 residues.

V gene TRBV11-3 combines with J gene TRBJ2-2, with 13 bases aligning to TRBD2. V lost 5 bases and J lost 3; bases outside the gene matches: 9. Germline lookup yields CDR1 SGHNT and CDR2 YENEEA. The CDR3 has 18 residues. The CDR3 region has the DNA TGTGCCAGCAGCCTAGGGACTAGCGGGGAGGGCGACACCGGGGAGCTGTTTTTT. This translates into CASSLGTSGEGDTGELFF.

In this sample, this clone turned up a few times. DNA for the CDR3: TGTGCCAGCAGCCGTCTCCTACTAGCGGGGGGGAACACCGGGGAGCTGTTTTTT. It encodes CASSRLLLAGGNTGELFF. J is TRBJ2-2 and V is TRBV7-2; 12 bases line up with TRBD2. The V and J ends lost 5 bases and 1 base, in that order; junction bases with no gene match: 8. Germline loops: CDR1 SGHTA, CDR2 FQGNSA. CDR3 length: 18 amino acids.

The chain joins TRBV27 to TRBJ1-3; 7 positions agree with TRBD1. The germline gives CDR1 MNHEY, CDR2 SMNVEV (reference sequence). The CDR3 is 14 residues long. With 8 bases clipped from V and 2 bases from J, the junction kept 6 bases outside the gene matches. CDR3 loop: CASRRQGAGNTIYF. As DNA, the CDR3 is TGTGCCAGCCGTAGGCAGGGGGCTGGAAACACCATATATTTT.

The V and J genes are TRBV19 and TRBJ1-2; perhaps TRBD1 as D (6 bases). Germline lookup yields CDR1 LNHDA and CDR2 SQIVND (reference sequence). V lost 6 bases, J lost 8 bases, and 7 bases lay in between. CDR3 length: 10 residues. The CDR3 sequence: CASSGGGYTF. The DNA for the CDR3 is TGTGCCAGTAGCGGGGGCGGCTACACCTTC.

The J gene is TRBJ2-3, the V gene TRBV4-1; TRBD2 matches 12 bases. Germline V gene sequence: CDR1 MGHRA, CDR2 YSYEKL. V gave up 0 bases and J gave up 5 bases; unmatched junction bases: 9. This CDR3 is 18 amino acids long. The CDR3 reads CASSQDVPSGGVRDTQYF. As DNA, the CDR3 is TGCGCCAGCAGCCAAGATGTTCCTAGCGGGGGGGTCAGAGATACGCAGTATTTT.

The genes are TRBV7-9 and TRBJ2-3, with 8 positions matching TRBD2. The germline V gene encodes CDR1 SEHNR and CDR2 FQNEAQ (reference sequence). The CDR3 runs to 16 residues. With V trimmed by 1 base and J by 5 bases, 8 bases remained unmatched. CDR3 nucleotide sequence: TGTGCCAGCAGCTTAGGGACTAGCTGGTCCCAAGATACGCAGTATTTT. Protein sequence: CASSLGTSWSQDTQYF.

The chain uses TRBV4-1 and TRBJ1-2; D is undetermined. Germline loops: CDR1 MGHRA, CDR2 YSYEKL. V was trimmed by 0 bases and J by 4 bases, leaving 12 bases between them. This CDR3 contains 15 residues. CDR3 protein: CASSQDVPGGYGYTF. CDR3 nucleotides: TGCGCCAGCAGCCAAGATGTTCCAGGAGGCTATGGCTACACCTTC.

In nucleotides, the CDR3 is TGTGCCAGCAGCCAATCCTCAGGGGGCTATGGCTACACCTTC. Translation gives CASSQSSGGYGYTF. The chain couples TRBV16 to TRBJ1-2, with 7 bases that match TRBD1. Trimming cost V 0 bases and J 4 bases; bases outside gene matches: 2. Germline CDR1 KGHSY, CDR2 FQNENV. The CDR3 loop spans 14 amino acids.

This clone is a singleton in its sample. The CDR3 reads CASSQDILAGAMAQYF. CDR3 DNA sequence: TGTGCCAGCAGCCAAGATATCCTAGCGGGGGCCATGGCGCAGTATTTT. The chain employs TRBV4-2 and TRBJ2-3, with 10 bases fitting TRBD2. The J segment lost 10 bases and the V segment lost 0 bases, leaving 10 bases of the junction unmatched. Germline V gives CDR1 LGHNA, CDR2 YNFKEQ. The CDR3 is 16 amino acids.

CDR3 sequence (DNA): TGCAGCGTTGTGGGGTCAGAAGAAGCTTTCTTT. Translation: CSVVGSEEAFF. The rearrangement links TRBV29-1 to TRBJ1-1; D remains ambiguous. The CDR3 covers 11 residues. CDR1 SQVTM and CDR2 ANQGSEA come from the germline V gene. Trimming removed 4 bases from V and 8 bases from J, with 11 bases in between.